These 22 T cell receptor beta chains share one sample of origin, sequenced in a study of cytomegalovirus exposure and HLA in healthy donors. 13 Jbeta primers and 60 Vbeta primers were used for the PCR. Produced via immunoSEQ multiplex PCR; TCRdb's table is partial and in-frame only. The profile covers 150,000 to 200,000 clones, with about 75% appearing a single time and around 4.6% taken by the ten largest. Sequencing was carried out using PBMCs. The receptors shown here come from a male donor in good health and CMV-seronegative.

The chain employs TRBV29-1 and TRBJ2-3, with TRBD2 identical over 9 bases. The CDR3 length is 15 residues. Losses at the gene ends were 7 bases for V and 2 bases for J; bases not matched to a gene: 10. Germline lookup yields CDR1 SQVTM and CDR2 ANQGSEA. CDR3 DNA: TGCAGCGCCCTAGTAGCGGGAGTAATCACAGATACGCAGTATTTT. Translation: CSALVAGVITDTQYF.

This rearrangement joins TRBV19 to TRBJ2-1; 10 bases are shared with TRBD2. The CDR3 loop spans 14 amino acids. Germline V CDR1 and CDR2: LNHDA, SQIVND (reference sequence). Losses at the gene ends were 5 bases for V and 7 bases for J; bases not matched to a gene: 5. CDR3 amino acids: CASSEGLALNEQFF. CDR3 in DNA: TGTGCCAGTAGTGAGGGACTAGCGTTAAATGAGCAGTTCTTC. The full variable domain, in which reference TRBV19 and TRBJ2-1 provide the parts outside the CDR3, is DGGITQSPKYLFRKEGQNVTLSCEQNLNHDAMYWYRQDPGQGLRLIYYSQIVNDFQKGDIAEGYSVSREKKESFPLTVTSAQKNPTAFYLCASSEGLALNEQFFGPGTRLTVL.

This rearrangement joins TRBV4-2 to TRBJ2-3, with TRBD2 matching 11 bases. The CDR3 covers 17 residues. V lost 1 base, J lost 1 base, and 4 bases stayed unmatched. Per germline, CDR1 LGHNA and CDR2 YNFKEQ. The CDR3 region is CASSQASGGQGTDTQYF. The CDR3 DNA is TGTGCCAGCAGCCAAGCTAGCGGGGGGCAGGGCACAGATACGCAGTATTTT.

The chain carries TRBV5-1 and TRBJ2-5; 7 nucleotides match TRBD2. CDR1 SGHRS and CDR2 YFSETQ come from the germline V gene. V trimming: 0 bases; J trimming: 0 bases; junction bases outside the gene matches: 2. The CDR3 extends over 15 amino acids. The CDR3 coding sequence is TGCGCCAGCAGCTTGGGGGGGGGTAACCAAGAGACCCAGTACTTC. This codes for CASSLGGGNQETQYF.

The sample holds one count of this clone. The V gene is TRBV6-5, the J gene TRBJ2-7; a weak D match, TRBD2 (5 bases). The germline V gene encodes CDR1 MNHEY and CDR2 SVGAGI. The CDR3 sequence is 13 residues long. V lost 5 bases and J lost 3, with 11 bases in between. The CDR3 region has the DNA TGTGCCAGCAGTCGGGAACGGTACTACGAGCAGTACTTC. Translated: CASSRERYYEQYF.

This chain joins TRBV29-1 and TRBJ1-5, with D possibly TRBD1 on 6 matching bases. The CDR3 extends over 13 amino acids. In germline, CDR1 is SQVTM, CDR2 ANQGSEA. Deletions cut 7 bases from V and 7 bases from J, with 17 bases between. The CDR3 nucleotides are TGCAGCGCCTCCTCAGGGGCTGGACAGCCCCAGCATTTT. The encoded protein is CSASSGAGQPQHF. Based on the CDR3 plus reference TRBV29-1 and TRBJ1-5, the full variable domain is SAVISQKPSRDICQRGTSLTIQCQVDSQVTMMFWYRQQPGQSLTLIATANQGSEATYESGFVIDKFPISRPNLTFSTLTVSNMSPEDSSIYLCSASSGAGQPQHFGDGTRLSIL.

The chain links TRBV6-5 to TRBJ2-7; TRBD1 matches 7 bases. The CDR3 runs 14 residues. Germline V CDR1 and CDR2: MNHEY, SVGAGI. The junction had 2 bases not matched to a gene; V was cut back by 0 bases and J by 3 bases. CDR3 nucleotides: TGTGCCAGCAGTTACTCGGGGACAGTCTACGAGCAGTACTTC. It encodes CASSYSGTVYEQYF.

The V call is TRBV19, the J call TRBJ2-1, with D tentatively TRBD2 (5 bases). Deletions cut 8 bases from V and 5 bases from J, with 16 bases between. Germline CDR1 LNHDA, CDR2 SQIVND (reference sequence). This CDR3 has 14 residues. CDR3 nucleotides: TGTGCCAGTGAAGTCGGGATCGGTGACAATGAGCAGTTCTTC. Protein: CASEVGIGDNEQFF.

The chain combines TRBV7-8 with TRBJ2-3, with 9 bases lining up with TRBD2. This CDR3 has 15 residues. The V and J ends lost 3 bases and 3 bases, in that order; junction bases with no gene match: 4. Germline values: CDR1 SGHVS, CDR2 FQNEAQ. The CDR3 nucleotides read TGTGCCAGCAGCTTCGGGCTAGCGGGAACAGATACGCAGTATTTT. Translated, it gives CASSFGLAGTDTQYF.

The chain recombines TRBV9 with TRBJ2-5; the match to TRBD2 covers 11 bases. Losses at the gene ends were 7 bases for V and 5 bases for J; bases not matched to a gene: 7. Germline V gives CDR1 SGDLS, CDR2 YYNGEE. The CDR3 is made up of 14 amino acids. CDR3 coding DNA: TGTGCCAGCTTTGGGACTAGCGGTGGGGAGACCCAGTACTTC. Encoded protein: CASFGTSGGETQYF.

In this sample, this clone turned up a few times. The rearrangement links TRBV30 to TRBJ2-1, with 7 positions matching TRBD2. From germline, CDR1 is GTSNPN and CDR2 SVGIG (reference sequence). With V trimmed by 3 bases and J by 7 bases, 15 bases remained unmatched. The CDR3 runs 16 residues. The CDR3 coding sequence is TGTGCCTGGAGCGCCACTAGCGCGGGAGACTGGAATGAGCAGTTCTTC. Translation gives CAWSATSAGDWNEQFF.

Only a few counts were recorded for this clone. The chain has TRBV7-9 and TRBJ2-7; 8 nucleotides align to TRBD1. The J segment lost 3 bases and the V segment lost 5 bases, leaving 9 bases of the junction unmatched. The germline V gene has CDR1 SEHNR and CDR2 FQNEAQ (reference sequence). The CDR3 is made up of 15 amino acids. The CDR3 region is CASSQGGTGYYEQYF. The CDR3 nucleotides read TGTGCCAGCAGCCAAGGAGGGACAGGATACTACGAGCAGTACTTC. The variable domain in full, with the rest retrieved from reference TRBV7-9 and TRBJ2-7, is DTGVSQNPRHKITKRGQNVTFRCDPISEHNRLYWYRQTLGQGPEFLTYFQNEAQLEKSRLLSDRFSAERPKGSFSTLEIQRTEQGDSAMYLCASSQGGTGYYEQYFGPGTRLTVT.

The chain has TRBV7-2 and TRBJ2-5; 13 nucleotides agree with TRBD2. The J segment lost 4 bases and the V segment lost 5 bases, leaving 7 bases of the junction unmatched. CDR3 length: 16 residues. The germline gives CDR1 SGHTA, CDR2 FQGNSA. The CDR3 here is CASSTGTSGMAETQYF. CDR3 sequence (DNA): TGTGCCAGCAGCACAGGGACTAGCGGGATGGCAGAGACCCAGTACTTC.

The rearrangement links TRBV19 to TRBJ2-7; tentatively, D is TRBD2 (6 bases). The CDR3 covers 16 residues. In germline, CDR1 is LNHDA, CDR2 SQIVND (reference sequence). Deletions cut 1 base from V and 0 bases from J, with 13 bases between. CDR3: CASSIARGKSSYEQYF. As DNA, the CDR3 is TGTGCCAGTAGTATAGCACGCGGGAAGAGCTCCTACGAGCAGTACTTC.

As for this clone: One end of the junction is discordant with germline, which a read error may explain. CDR3 coding DNA: TGTGCCAGCAATCCCGGTTCATTC. Translating gives CASNPGSF. This sequence joins TRBV7-3 and TRBJ2-7; D remains ambiguous. The germline V gene has CDR1 SGHTA and CDR2 FQGTGA. The CDR3 has 8 residues.

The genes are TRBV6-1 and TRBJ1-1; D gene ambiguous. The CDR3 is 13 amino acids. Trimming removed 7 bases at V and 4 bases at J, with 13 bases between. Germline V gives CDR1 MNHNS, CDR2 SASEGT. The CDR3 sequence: CASKAPAGTEAFF. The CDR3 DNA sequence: TGTGCCAGCAAAGCTCCCGCAGGCACTGAAGCTTTCTTT.

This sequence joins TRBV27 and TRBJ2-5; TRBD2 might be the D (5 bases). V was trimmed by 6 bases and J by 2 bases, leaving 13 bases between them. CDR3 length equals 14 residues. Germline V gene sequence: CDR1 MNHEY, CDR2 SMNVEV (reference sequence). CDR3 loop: CASREDSAQETQYF. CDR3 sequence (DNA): TGTGCCAGCAGGGAGGACTCGGCTCAAGAGACCCAGTACTTC.

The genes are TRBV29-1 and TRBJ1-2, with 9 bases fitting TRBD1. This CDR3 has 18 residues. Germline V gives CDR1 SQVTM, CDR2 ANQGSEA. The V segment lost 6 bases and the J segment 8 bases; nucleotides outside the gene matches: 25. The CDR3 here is CSVDITGTGTYLYQGYTF. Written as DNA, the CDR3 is TGCAGCGTGGATATTACCGGGACAGGGACTTATCTCTATCAGGGCTACACCTTC.

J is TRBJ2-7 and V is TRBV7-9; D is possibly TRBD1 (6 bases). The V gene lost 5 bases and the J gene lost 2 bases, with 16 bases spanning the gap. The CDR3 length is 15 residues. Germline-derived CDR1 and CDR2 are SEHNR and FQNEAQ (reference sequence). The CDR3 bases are TGTGCCAGCAGCCTCTGGGGCAGGGGAGCCTACGAGCAGTACTTC. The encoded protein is CASSLWGRGAYEQYF. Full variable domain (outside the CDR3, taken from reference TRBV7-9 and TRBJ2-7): DTGVSQNPRHKITKRGQNVTFRCDPISEHNRLYWYRQTLGQGPEFLTYFQNEAQLEKSRLLSDRFSAERPKGSFSTLEIQRTEQGDSAMYLCASSLWGRGAYEQYFGPGTRLTVT.

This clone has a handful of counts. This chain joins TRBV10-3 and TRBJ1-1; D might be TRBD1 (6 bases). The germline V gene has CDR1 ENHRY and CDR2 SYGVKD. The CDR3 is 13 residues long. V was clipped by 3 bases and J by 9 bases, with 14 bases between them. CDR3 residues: CAISEGAGTQAFF. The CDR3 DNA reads TGTGCCATCAGTGAAGGGGCCGGGACACAAGCTTTCTTT.

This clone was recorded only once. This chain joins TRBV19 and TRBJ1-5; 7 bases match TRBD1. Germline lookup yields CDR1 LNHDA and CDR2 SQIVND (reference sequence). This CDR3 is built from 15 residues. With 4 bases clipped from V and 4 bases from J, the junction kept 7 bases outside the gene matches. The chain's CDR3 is CASSNRQGINQPQHF. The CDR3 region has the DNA TGTGCCAGTAGTAATAGACAGGGAATTAATCAGCCCCAGCATTTT.

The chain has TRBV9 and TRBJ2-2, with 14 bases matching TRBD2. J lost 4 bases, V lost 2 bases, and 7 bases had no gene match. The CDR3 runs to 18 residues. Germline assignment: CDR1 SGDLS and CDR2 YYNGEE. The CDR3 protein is CASSVSRGLAGGTGELFF. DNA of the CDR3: TGTGCCAGCAGCGTTTCCCGAGGACTAGCGGGGGGCACCGGGGAGCTGTTTTTT.